This record concerns one T cell receptor (beta chain) sequence. The antigen remains undetermined. V lost 7 bases to trimming and J lost 8 bases; unmatched junction nucleotides: 12. The CDR3 has 15 amino acids. Germline V gene lookup returns CDR1 SEHNR and CDR2 FQNEAQ (reference sequence). These data come from a study of T cell repertoires in cytomegalovirus infection. TCRdb re-called the reads with MiXCR, one entry per CDR3 protein. The sample yields over 45,000 distinct CDR3 sequences, around a fifth seen once. The chain links TRBV7-9 to TRBJ2-1, with 9 bases aligning to TRBD2. This sequence originates from a human donor in good health (CMV status not recorded). Some clones in this sample may be carry-over from other donors' samples. The input for sequencing was CD8+ T cells from cultured PBMCs, taken from culture after CMV antigen stimulation. The CDR3 here is CASNYGTSFIDEQFF. The CDR3 DNA reads TGTGCCAGCAATTACGGGACTAGCTTCATCGATGAGCAGTTCTTC.